This T cell receptor beta chain came from a study of blood T cell repertoires in COVID-19. For the study at large: Both acute and convalescent COVID-19 samples were obtained from the United States, Italy and Spain.

CDR1 SGHAT and CDR2 FQNNGV come from the germline V gene. The CDR3 sequence is 19 residues long. The ends lost 1 base at V and 9 bases at J; junction bases unmatched: 13. Clones were sequenced by immunoSEQ multiplex PCR, and TCRdb holds only the in-frame ones, with some missing. Counted here are approximately 90,000 clones, more than 70% occurring once; the ten biggest clones make up over 0.35%. The source material was peripheral blood. The genes are TRBV11-2 and TRBJ2-1; TRBD2 agrees at 15 bases. The sequence derives from a man aged 55 to 69 with acute or convalescent COVID-19. The CDR3 region is CASSLVGLGLAGGPGEQFF. The CDR3 bases are TGTGCCAGCAGCTTAGTAGGTCTCGGACTAGCGGGAGGGCCGGGTGAGCAGTTCTTC.